This is a list of T cell receptor beta chains from one sample in a study of blood T cells in healthy people across ages. One entry per CDR3 protein results from TCRdb running MiXCR on the 5' RACE reads. The data hold some 1.6 million distinct CDR3 sequences, with roughly 32% observed a single time. Input material: blood. The receptor set was obtained from a woman aged 25-40 years in good health. Each CDR3 is given with its conserved first and last residue. D genes are given only for firm matches. Clone size is given for some rows only: seen once, a few or many times, or a class if the clone is expanded.

V: TRBV20-1; size: -; D: -; J: TRBJ1-2; CDR3: CSASDLDYGYTF; DNA: TGCAGTGCTAGCGACTTAGACTATGGCTACACCTTC
V: TRBV30; size: -; D: -; J: TRBJ2-5; CDR3: CAVGVPPGETQYF; DNA: TGTGCCGTGGGCGTGCCCCCGGGGGAGACCCAGTACTTC
V: TRBV9; size: few; D: TRBD1; J: TRBJ2-1; CDR3: CASSVAGGQGVNEQFF; DNA: TGTGCCAGCAGCGTAGCTGGGGGACAGGGTGTTAATGAGCAGTTCTTC
V: TRBV4-1; size: -; D: TRBD1; J: TRBJ2-5; CDR3: CASRLPYQGEETQYF; DNA: TGCGCCAGCAGACTCCCATACCAGGGGGAAGAGACCCAGTACTTC
V: TRBV5-5; size: many; D: TRBD2; J: TRBJ2-5; CDR3: CASSLVWLAGGLQETQYF; DNA: TGTGCCAGCAGCTTGGTCTGGCTAGCGGGGGGCCTACAAGAGACCCAGTACTTC
V: TRBV7-2; size: many; D: -; J: TRBJ2-7; CDR3: CASSSPRLAPSYEQYF; DNA: TGTGCCAGCAGCTCTCCGAGGCTAGCGCCATCCTACGAGCAGTACTTC
V: TRBV18; size: -; D: -; J: TRBJ2-7; CDR3: CASSPSSDAYERYF; DNA: TGTGCCAGCTCACCATCCTCGGATGCCTACGAGCGGTACTTC
V: TRBV7-9; size: -; D: -; J: TRBJ2-1; CDR3: CASSPPRGPQYSEQFF; DNA: TGTGCCAGCAGCCCGCCGCGGGGGCCCCAGTACAGTGAGCAGTTCTTC
V: TRBV20-1; size: -; D: -; J: TRBJ1-5; CDR3: CSARPGPKPQHF; DNA: TGCAGTGCTAGACCGGGACCAAAGCCCCAGCATTTT
V: TRBV7-9; size: few; D: TRBD1; J: TRBJ2-7; CDR3: CASSSQDRGLHEQYF; DNA: TGTGCCAGCAGTAGCCAGGACAGGGGTCTCCACGAGCAGTACTTC
V: TRBV10-2; size: few; D: -; J: TRBJ1-5; CDR3: CASSEWGRGDQPQHF; DNA: TGCGCCAGCAGTGAGTGGGGGAGGGGTGATCAGCCCCAGCATTTT
V: TRBV20-1; size: many; D: -; J: TRBJ1-1; CDR3: CSARRGNTEAFF; DNA: TGCAGTGCTAGGAGGGGTAACACTGAAGCTTTCTTT
V: TRBV4-1; size: once; D: -; J: TRBJ2-7; CDR3: CAGSRDSLTKEQYF; DNA: TGCGCCGGCAGCCGTGACAGCCTAACAAAGGAGCAGTACTTC
V: TRBV12-3/TRBV12-4; size: -; D: -; J: TRBJ2-1; CDR3: CASSLGGGPYYEQFF; DNA: TGTGCCAGCAGTTTAGGAGGGGGTCCCTACTATGAGCAGTTCTTC
V: TRBV6-1; size: few; D: -; J: TRBJ2-1; CDR3: CASSVGTYIYNEQFF; DNA: TGTGCCAGCAGTGTGGGGACTTATATCTACAATGAGCAGTTCTTC
V: TRBV29-1; size: many; D: -; J: TRBJ2-1; CDR3: CSVEDLFAGTYNEQFF; DNA: TGCAGCGTTGAAGATCTTTTTGCGGGGACCTACAATGAGCAGTTCTTC
V: TRBV20-1; size: -; D: -; J: TRBJ1-6; CDR3: CSAKVYNSPLHF; DNA: TGCAGTGCTAAGGTCTATAATTCACCCCTCCACTTT
V: TRBV29-1; size: -; D: TRBD2; J: TRBJ2-5; CDR3: CSVAAGGQSTQYF; DNA: TGCAGCGTTGCTGCGGGGGGGCAATCGACCCAGTACTTC
V: TRBV7-9; size: -; D: -; J: TRBJ1-1; CDR3: CASGGGIRSEAFF; DNA: TGTGCCAGCGGCGGGGGGATACGAAGTGAAGCTTTCTTT
V: TRBV5-1; size: few; D: -; J: TRBJ2-7; CDR3: CASSLVGGGQYSYEQYF; DNA: TGCGCCAGCAGCTTGGTCGGGGGAGGACAGTATTCCTACGAGCAGTACTTC
V: TRBV6-1; size: few; D: -; J: TRBJ1-4; CDR3: CASGVLAGTNEKLFF; DNA: TGTGCCAGCGGGGTGTTAGCGGGTACTAATGAAAAACTGTTTTTT
V: TRBV6-2/TRBV6-3; size: -; D: -; J: TRBJ2-1; CDR3: CASSYSEKLVRDERFF; DNA: TGTGCCAGCAGTTACTCGGAAAAACTGGTTCGGGATGAGCGGTTCTTC
V: TRBV6-1; size: once; D: -; J: TRBJ2-7; CDR3: CASSVHPTSAYEQYF; DNA: TGTGCCAGCAGTGTACACCCGACTTCGGCCTACGAGCAGTACTTC
V: TRBV28; size: -; D: -; J: TRBJ2-1; CDR3: CASSLPQGPLTHFGNEQFF; DNA: TGTGCCAGCAGTTTACCTCAGGGGCCTTTGACACACTTTGGCAATGAGCAGTTCTTC
V: TRBV7-2; size: few; D: -; J: TRBJ2-7; CDR3: CASSPAHMGYEQYF; DNA: TGTGCCAGCAGTCCCGCTCACATGGGTTACGAGCAGTACTTC
V: TRBV7-9; size: -; D: -; J: TRBJ1-2; CDR3: CASSLAQGSNYGYTF; DNA: TGTGCCAGCAGCTTAGCCCAGGGATCAAACTATGGCTACACCTTC
V: TRBV3-1; size: few; D: -; J: TRBJ2-1; CDR3: CASSQDWELSYNEQFF; DNA: TGTGCCAGCAGCCAAGATTGGGAGCTGTCCTACAATGAGCAGTTCTTC
V: TRBV11-2; size: -; D: TRBD2; J: TRBJ2-3; CDR3: CASSLVGTSGGVRDTQYF; DNA: TGTGCCAGCAGCTTAGTCGGGACTAGCGGGGGGGTTAGAGATACGCAGTATTTT
V: TRBV5-1; size: -; D: -; J: TRBJ1-2; CDR3: CASSSAGADGYTF; DNA: TGCGCCAGCAGCTCTGCGGGGGCTGATGGCTACACCTTC
V: TRBV5-1; size: few; D: TRBD2; J: TRBJ2-1; CDR3: CASSFWGSSGRMLDEQFF; DNA: TGCGCCAGCAGCTTCTGGGGGTCTAGCGGGAGAATGTTAGATGAGCAGTTCTTC
V: TRBV12-3/TRBV12-4; size: -; D: TRBD2; J: TRBJ2-3; CDR3: CASSLPAGAADTQYF; DNA: TGTGCCAGCAGTTTGCCAGCGGGAGCGGCAGATACGCAGTATTTT
V: TRBV2; size: -; D: -; J: TRBJ1-1; CDR3: CTSEHNTEAFF; DNA: TGTACCAGCGAACATAACACTGAAGCTTTCTTT
V: TRBV4-1; size: -; D: -; J: TRBJ2-7; CDR3: CASSQRELADSYEQYF; DNA: TGCGCCAGCAGCCAAAGAGAACTAGCAGACAGTTACGAGCAGTACTTC
V: TRBV29-1; size: many; D: -; J: TRBJ2-3; CDR3: CSAGWGIGADTQYF; DNA: TGCAGCGCGGGATGGGGAATTGGGGCAGATACGCAGTATTTT
V: TRBV15; size: -; D: TRBD1; J: TRBJ2-3; CDR3: CATSRRTGSTDTQYF; DNA: TGTGCCACCAGCAGAAGGACAGGGAGCACAGATACGCAGTATTTT
V: TRBV4-1; size: -; D: -; J: TRBJ1-6; CDR3: CASSQDRLPGRPLHF; DNA: TGCGCCAGCAGCCAAGATCGGTTACCCGGGAGACCCCTCCACTTT
V: TRBV4-1; size: -; D: -; J: TRBJ1-1; CDR3: CASSQFADRDHTEAFF; DNA: TGCGCCAGCAGCCAATTTGCCGACAGAGATCACACTGAAGCTTTCTTT
V: TRBV3-1; size: -; D: TRBD2; J: TRBJ2-1; CDR3: CASSQDIAGEQQFF; DNA: TGTGCCAGCAGCCAAGATATAGCGGGGGAGCAACAGTTCTTC
V: TRBV3-1; size: -; D: TRBD1; J: TRBJ1-1; CDR3: CASSQVALQGGPGTEAFF; DNA: TGTGCCAGCAGCCAAGTAGCGCTCCAGGGGGGGCCGGGCACTGAAGCTTTCTTT
V: TRBV24-1; size: few; D: -; J: TRBJ2-1; CDR3: CATSDWQRGEQFF; DNA: TGTGCCACCAGTGATTGGCAAAGGGGGGAGCAGTTCTTC
V: TRBV20-1; size: -; D: -; J: TRBJ1-2; CDR3: CSALQGGGYTF; DNA: TGCAGTGCTCTACAGGGTGGTGGCTACACCTTC
V: TRBV6-1; size: -; D: -; J: TRBJ1-1; CDR3: CASRDPSQIPQAFF; DNA: TGTGCCAGCAGGGACCCCTCACAGATCCCCCAGGCTTTCTTT
V: TRBV10-3; size: -; D: -; J: TRBJ1-4; CDR3: CAVSESRQAEKLFF; DNA: TGTGCCGTCAGTGAGTCAAGACAGGCTGAAAAACTGTTTTTT
V: TRBV3-1; size: -; D: -; J: TRBJ1-1; CDR3: CASSHRIGVEAFF; DNA: TGTGCCAGCAGCCACAGGATTGGAGTTGAAGCTTTCTTT
V: TRBV6-1; size: few; D: TRBD2; J: TRBJ2-1; CDR3: CASSGIWTLSGMYNEQFF; DNA: TGTGCCAGCAGTGGAATCTGGACTTTAAGCGGGATGTACAATGAGCAGTTCTTC
V: TRBV4-1; size: few; D: TRBD2; J: TRBJ2-3; CDR3: CASSLKRGLGEGTDTQYF; DNA: TGCGCCAGCAGCTTAAAACGGGGCCTTGGGGAGGGGACAGATACGCAGTATTTT
V: TRBV29-1; size: few; D: -; J: TRBJ1-1; CDR3: CSVEEGGENTEAFF; DNA: TGCAGCGTTGAAGAGGGGGGGGAGAACACTGAAGCTTTCTTT
V: TRBV12-3/TRBV12-4; size: -; D: TRBD1; J: TRBJ2-1; CDR3: CASSATGNRVEQFF; DNA: TGTGCCAGCAGTGCGACAGGGAATAGGGTGGAGCAGTTCTTC
V: TRBV14; size: -; D: TRBD1; J: TRBJ2-1; CDR3: CTSSPFRTGNEQFF; DNA: TGTACCAGCAGCCCTTTTCGGACAGGGAATGAGCAGTTCTTC
V: TRBV6-8; size: few; D: TRBD2; J: TRBJ2-1; CDR3: CASSYPSERGDNEQFF; DNA: TGTGCCAGCAGTTACCCCTCGGAGCGGGGGGACAATGAGCAGTTCTTC
V: TRBV9; size: few; D: -; J: TRBJ1-6; CDR3: CASSPVDRYNSPLHF; DNA: TGTGCCAGCAGCCCCGTCGACCGTTATAATTCACCCCTCCACTTT
V: TRBV20-1; size: many; D: TRBD1; J: TRBJ2-5; CDR3: CSVTGQETQYF; DNA: TGCAGTGTGACAGGGCAAGAGACCCAGTACTTC
V: TRBV7-9; size: few; D: -; J: TRBJ2-1; CDR3: CASSPGSGSSYNEQFF; DNA: TGTGCCAGCAGCCCCGGCTCGGGGAGCTCCTACAATGAGCAGTTCTTC
V: TRBV9; size: -; D: TRBD2; J: TRBJ2-7; CDR3: CASSELAVTYEQYF; DNA: TGTGCCAGCAGCGAACTAGCGGTAACCTACGAGCAGTACTTC
V: TRBV5-5; size: few; D: TRBD1; J: TRBJ2-7; CDR3: CAGRDLDRGTYEQYF; DNA: TGTGCCGGCCGTGATTTGGACAGGGGAACCTACGAGCAGTACTTC
V: TRBV20-1; size: few; D: -; J: TRBJ2-7; CDR3: CSARIAGGDEQYF; DNA: TGCAGTGCTAGAATTGCAGGGGGGGACGAGCAGTACTTC
V: TRBV9; size: -; D: TRBD2; J: TRBJ2-1; CDR3: CASSGTSGDNGQFF; DNA: TGTGCCAGCTCCGGGACTAGCGGAGACAATGGGCAGTTCTTC
V: TRBV29-1; size: few; D: -; J: TRBJ2-1; CDR3: CSVVWLARPYNEQFF; DNA: TGCAGCGTTGTTTGGCTAGCGCGACCCTACAATGAGCAGTTCTTC
V: TRBV7-9; size: -; D: TRBD1; J: TRBJ1-1; CDR3: CASSRSQGLNTEAFF; DNA: TGTGCCAGCAGTCGCTCACAGGGGCTGAACACTGAAGCTTTCTTT
V: TRBV27; size: -; D: -; J: TRBJ1-4; CDR3: CASRSDSGGEKLFF; DNA: TGTGCCAGCAGATCCGACAGTGGGGGCGAAAAACTGTTTTTT